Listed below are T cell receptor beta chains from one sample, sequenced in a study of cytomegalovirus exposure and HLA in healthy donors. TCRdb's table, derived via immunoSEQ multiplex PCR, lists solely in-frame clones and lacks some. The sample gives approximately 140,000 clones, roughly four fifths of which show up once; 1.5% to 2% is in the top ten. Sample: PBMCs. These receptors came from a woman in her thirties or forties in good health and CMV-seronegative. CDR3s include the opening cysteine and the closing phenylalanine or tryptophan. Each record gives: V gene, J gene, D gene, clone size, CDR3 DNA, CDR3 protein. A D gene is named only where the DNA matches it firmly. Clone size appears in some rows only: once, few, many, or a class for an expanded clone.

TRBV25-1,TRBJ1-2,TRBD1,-,TGTGCCAGCAGTCCCGTACAGGGGGCGCGCGGCTACACCTTC,CASSPVQGARGYTF
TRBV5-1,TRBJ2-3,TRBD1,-,TGCGCCAGCAGCTTTGGTGACAGGGAGAGTGCAGATACGCAGTATTTT,CASSFGDRESADTQYF
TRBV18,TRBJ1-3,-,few,TGTGCCAGCCGTTTAGACAACTCTGGAAACACCATATATTTT,CASRLDNSGNTIYF
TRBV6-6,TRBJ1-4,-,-,TGTGCCAGCAGTCCCCCGGGGAGAGCTAATGAAAAACTGTTTTTT,CASSPPGRANEKLFF
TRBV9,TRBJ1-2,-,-,TGTGCCAGCAGCGTAGGGCGAGGACTCAGCACAAAGGGCTACACCTTC,CASSVGRGLSTKGYTF
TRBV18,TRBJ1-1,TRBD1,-,TGTACCAGCTCACCACAGGGGGCGGGAACTGAAGCTTTCTTT,CTSSPQGAGTEAFF
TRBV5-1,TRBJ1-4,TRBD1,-,TGCGCCAGCAGCACAGGGGGCATTAATGAAAAACTGTTTTTT,CASSTGGINEKLFF
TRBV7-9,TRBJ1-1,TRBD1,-,TGTGCCAGCAGCCGACAGGGCCGGAACACTGAAGCTTTCTTT,CASSRQGRNTEAFF
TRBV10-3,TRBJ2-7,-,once,TGTGTCATCAGTTCCCCCGTGAGTCGCGACGAGCAGTACTTC,CVISSPVSRDEQYF
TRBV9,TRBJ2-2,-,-,TGTGCCAGCAGCGCCGACTTGTGGGTCCCGAACACCGGGGAGCTGTTTTTT,CASSADLWVPNTGELFF
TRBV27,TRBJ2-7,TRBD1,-,TGTGCCAGCAGGTCAGGGGGTACCTACGAGCAGTACTTC,CASRSGGTYEQYF
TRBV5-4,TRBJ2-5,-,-,TGTGCCAGCAGTGCCCCGCGGCAGTCCCCGGCAACCCAGTACTTC,CASSAPRQSPATQYF
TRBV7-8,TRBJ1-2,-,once,TGTGCCAGCAGCTTTCGTTACAGAAGGACAGACGCCAAGGATGGCTACACCTTC,CASSFRYRRTDAKDGYTF
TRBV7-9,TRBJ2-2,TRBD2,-,TGTGCCAGCAGCTTAGCTCTAGCGGGAGCGAACACCGGGGAGCTGTTTTTT,CASSLALAGANTGELFF
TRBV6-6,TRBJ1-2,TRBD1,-,TGTGCCAGCAGCCCGACAGGGTTTTATGGCTACACCTTC,CASSPTGFYGYTF